This TCR beta chain was captured by sequencing in a study of blood T cell repertoires in COVID-19. The overall study: The United States, Italy and Spain were the sources of the acute and convalescent COVID-19 samples. The cDNA or gDNA used as material had been derived from T cells, B-cell-depleted T cells, or PBMCs.

Per the original data handling: Estimation of nucleated cell counts was performed using reference gene primer amplification. The table came from immunoSEQ multiplex PCR; TCRdb's copy has only in-frame clones and leaves some out. The V and J calls and clone size were taken over from that table, and D and trimming were inferred from the DNA. The sample records a few hundred thousand clones, less than 90% being singletons. This CDR3 comprises 15 residues. The V gene's germline CDR1 is ENHRY and CDR2 SYGVKD. V lost 0 bases, J lost 3 bases, and 3 bases stayed unmatched. Specimen: peripheral blood. This clonotype was sampled from a woman older than 75 with active or convalescent COVID-19. The chain is built from TRBV10-3 and TRBJ2-3, with 7 bases fitting TRBD2. For the CDR3, the DNA is TGTGCCATCAGTGAGTCTAGCGGGTGGACAGATACGCAGTATTTT. The encoded protein is CAISESSGWTDTQYF.